The rows below give T cell receptor beta chains drawn from one sample of a study of spatial heterogeneity in lung cancer. TCRdb recomputed calls from the 5' RACE reads with MiXCR, one row per CDR3 protein. The table shows over 14,000 distinct CDR3 sequences, with approximately 7.5% occurring only once. The material sequenced was PBMCs, taken at surgery. The source is a female donor with early-stage non-small cell lung cancer. Each CDR3 is given with its conserved first and last residue. The D gene is left open where the match is weak.

D gene: TRBD2; V gene: TRBV19; CDR3 protein: CASSKASPGGRTGELFF
D gene: -; V gene: TRBV20-1; CDR3 protein: CSARWRGRTPGEPFF
D gene: TRBD1; V gene: TRBV27; CDR3 protein: CASSPDRADYGYTF
D gene: TRBD1; V gene: TRBV12-3/TRBV12-4; CDR3 protein: CASSLLSGGEPDTQYF
D gene: -; V gene: TRBV19; CDR3 protein: CASSITASYNEQFF
D gene: -; V gene: TRBV7-9; CDR3 protein: CASSPSPGTYEQYF
D gene: TRBD1; V gene: TRBV20-1; CDR3 protein: CSARDPRGMSQPQHF
D gene: -; V gene: TRBV2; CDR3 protein: CAGRQGGSYGGYTF
D gene: -; V gene: TRBV7-9; CDR3 protein: CASSLLSSEETQYF
D gene: TRBD1; V gene: TRBV28; CDR3 protein: CASSPGQFYGYTF
D gene: TRBD1; V gene: TRBV7-9; CDR3 protein: CASSYLGQGQHEQYF
D gene: -; V gene: TRBV5-1; CDR3 protein: CASKRAQGNYGYTF
D gene: -; V gene: TRBV4-1; CDR3 protein: CASSDPRGVEKLFF
D gene: -; V gene: TRBV7-9; CDR3 protein: CASSLGDHSGEQYF
D gene: -; V gene: TRBV3-1; CDR3 protein: CASSQPGQTYNEQFF
D gene: -; V gene: TRBV6-1; CDR3 protein: CASSGGGPSNQPQHF
D gene: TRBD2; V gene: TRBV7-2; CDR3 protein: CASSQQRGGTGELFF
D gene: TRBD2; V gene: TRBV20-1; CDR3 protein: CSARDNGGRAGTDTQYF
D gene: -; V gene: TRBV28; CDR3 protein: CASSQVRAGRTEAFF
D gene: TRBD2; V gene: TRBV29-1; CDR3 protein: CSVSGTSGRYEQFF
D gene: -; V gene: TRBV12-3/TRBV12-4; CDR3 protein: CASSSGQSTDTQYF
D gene: -; V gene: TRBV30; CDR3 protein: CAWSPLQGRSNQPQHF
D gene: -; V gene: TRBV20-1; CDR3 protein: CSATPRDWGTGELFF
D gene: -; V gene: TRBV14; CDR3 protein: CASSQGPQAGETQYF
D gene: TRBD1; V gene: TRBV6-6; CDR3 protein: CASRTGAGTEAFF
D gene: TRBD1; V gene: TRBV4-2; CDR3 protein: CASSLPTGAIEGTGELFF
D gene: -; V gene: TRBV19; CDR3 protein: CASTARDRDTEAFF